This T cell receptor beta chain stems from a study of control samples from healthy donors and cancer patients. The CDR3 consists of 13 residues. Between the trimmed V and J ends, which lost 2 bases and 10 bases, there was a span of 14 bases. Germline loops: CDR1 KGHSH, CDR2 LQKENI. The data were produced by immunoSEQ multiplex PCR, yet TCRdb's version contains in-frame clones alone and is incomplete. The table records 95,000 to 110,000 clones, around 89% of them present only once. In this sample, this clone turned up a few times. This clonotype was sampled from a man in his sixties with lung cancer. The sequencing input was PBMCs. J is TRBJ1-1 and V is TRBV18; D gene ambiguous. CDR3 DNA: TGTGCCAGCTCACCATCCGACTATGAGCGAGCTTTCTTT. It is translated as CASSPSDYERAFF. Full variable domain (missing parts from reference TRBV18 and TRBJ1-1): NAGVMQNPRHLVRRRGQEARLRCSPMKGHSHVYWYRQLPEEGLKFMVYLQKENIIDESGMPKERFSAEFPKEGPSILRIQQVVRGDSAAYFCASSPSDYERAFFGQGTRLTVV.